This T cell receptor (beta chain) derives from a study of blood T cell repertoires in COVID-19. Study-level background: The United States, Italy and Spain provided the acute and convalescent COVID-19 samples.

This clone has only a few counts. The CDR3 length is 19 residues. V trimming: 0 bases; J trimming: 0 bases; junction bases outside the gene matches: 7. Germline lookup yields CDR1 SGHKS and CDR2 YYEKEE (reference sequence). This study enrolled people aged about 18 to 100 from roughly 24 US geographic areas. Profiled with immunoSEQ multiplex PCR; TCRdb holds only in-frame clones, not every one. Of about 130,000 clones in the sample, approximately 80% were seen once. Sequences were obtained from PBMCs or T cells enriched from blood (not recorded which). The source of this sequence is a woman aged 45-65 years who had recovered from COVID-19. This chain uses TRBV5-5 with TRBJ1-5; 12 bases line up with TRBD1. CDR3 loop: CASSLGPWGQGASNQPQHF. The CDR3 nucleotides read TGTGCCAGCAGCTTGGGGCCCTGGGGACAGGGGGCTAGCAATCAGCCCCAGCATTTT.